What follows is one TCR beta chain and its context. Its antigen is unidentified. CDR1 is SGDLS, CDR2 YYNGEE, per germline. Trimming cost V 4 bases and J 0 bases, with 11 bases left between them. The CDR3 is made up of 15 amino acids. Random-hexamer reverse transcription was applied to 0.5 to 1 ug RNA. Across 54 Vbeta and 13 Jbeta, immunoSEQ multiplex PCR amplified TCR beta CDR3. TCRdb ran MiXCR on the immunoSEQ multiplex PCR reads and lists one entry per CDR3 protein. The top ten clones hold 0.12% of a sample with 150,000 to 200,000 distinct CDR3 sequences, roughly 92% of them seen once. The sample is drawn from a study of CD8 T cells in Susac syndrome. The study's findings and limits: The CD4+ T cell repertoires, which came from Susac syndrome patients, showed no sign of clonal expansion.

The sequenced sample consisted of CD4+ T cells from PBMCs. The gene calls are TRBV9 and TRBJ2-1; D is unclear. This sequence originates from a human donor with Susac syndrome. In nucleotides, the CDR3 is TGTGCCAGCAGCCCCCCAGCGTCCTCCTACAATGAGCAGTTCTTC. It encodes CASSPPASSYNEQFF.